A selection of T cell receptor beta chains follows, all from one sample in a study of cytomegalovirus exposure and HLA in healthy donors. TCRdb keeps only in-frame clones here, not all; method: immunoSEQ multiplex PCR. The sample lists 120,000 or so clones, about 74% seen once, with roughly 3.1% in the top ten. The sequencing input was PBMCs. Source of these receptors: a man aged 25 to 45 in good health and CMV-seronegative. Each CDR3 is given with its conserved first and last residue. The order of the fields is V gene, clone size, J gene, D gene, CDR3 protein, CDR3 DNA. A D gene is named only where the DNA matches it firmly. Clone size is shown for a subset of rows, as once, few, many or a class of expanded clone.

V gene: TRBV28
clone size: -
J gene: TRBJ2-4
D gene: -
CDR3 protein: CASSPIAKNIQYF
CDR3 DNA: TGTGCCAGCAGTCCCATAGCCAAAAACATTCAGTACTTC

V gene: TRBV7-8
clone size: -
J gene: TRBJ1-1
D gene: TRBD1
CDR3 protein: CASSLERWTGRDGAFF
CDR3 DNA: TGTGCCAGCAGCTTAGAGCGTTGGACAGGGCGCGACGGGGCTTTCTTT

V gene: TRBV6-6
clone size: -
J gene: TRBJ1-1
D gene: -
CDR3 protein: CASAQGEAFF
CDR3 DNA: TGTGCCAGCGCTCAGGGTGAAGCTTTCTTT

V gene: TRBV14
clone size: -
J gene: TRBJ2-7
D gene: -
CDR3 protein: CASSQGSYEQYF
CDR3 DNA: TGTGCCAGCAGCCAAGGCAGTTACGAGCAGTACTTC

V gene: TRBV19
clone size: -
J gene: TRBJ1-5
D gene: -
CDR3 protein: CAIATDSNQPQHF
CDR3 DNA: TGTGCCATAGCGACGGATAGCAATCAGCCCCAGCATTTT

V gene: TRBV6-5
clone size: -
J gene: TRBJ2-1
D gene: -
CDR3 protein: CASSYRIAPGDEQFF
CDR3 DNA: TGTGCCAGCAGTTACAGAATTGCCCCCGGGGATGAGCAGTTCTTC

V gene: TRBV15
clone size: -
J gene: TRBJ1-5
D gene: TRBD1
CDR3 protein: CATSSGQGLRQPQHF
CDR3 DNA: TGTGCCACCAGCAGTGGACAGGGCTTAAGGCAGCCCCAGCATTTT

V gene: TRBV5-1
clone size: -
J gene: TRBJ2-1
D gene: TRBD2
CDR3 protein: CASSLGLAGGLPYNEQFF
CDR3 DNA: TGCGCCAGCAGCTTGGGACTAGCGGGAGGCCTGCCCTACAATGAGCAGTTCTTC

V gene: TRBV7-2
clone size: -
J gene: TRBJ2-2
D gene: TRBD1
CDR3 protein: CASSVRGQGGTGELFF
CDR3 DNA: TGTGCCAGCAGCGTACGAGGACAGGGTGGCACCGGGGAGCTGTTTTTT

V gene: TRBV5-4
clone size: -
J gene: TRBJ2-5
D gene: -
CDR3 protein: CASSSSGLPVTYQETQYF
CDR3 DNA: TGTGCCAGCAGCTCGTCGGGACTCCCGGTTACGTACCAAGAGACCCAGTACTTC

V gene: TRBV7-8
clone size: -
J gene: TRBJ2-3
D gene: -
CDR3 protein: CASSLSGSTDTQYF
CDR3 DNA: TGTGCCAGCAGCTTATCCGGGAGTACAGATACGCAGTATTTT

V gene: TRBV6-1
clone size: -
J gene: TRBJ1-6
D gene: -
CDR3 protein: CASSVRGGTNSPLHF
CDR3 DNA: TGTGCCAGCAGTGTACGGGGGGGGACGAATTCACCCCTCCACTTT

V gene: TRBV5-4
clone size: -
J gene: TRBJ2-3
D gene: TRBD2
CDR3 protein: CASSLDSGAGDTQYF
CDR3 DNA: TGTGCCAGCAGCTTGGATAGCGGGGCGGGAGATACGCAGTATTTT

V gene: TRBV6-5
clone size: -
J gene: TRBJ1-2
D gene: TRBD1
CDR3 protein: CASSRDSYGYTF
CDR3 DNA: TGTGCCAGCAGTAGGGACAGCTATGGCTACACCTTC

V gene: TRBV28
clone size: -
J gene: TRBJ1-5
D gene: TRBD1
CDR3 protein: CASSVTGDNQPQHF
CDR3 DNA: TGTGCCAGCAGTGTGACAGGGGACAATCAGCCCCAGCATTTT

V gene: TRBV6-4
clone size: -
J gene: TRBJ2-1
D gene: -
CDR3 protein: CASSPSLELAYNEQFF
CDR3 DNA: TGTGCCAGCAGCCCTAGTCTAGAGTTGGCCTACAATGAGCAGTTCTTC

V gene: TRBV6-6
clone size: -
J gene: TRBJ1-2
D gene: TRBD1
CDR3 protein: CATQIKTRTGDGYTF
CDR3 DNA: TGTGCCACCCAAATCAAAACACGGACAGGGGATGGCTACACCTTC

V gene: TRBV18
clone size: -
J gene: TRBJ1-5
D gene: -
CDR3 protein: CASSPVLTNQPQHF
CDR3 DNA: TGTGCCAGCTCACCAGTACTGACAAATCAGCCCCAGCATTTT

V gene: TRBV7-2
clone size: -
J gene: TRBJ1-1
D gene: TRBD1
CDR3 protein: CASSGTGQGWTEAFF
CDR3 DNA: TGTGCCAGCAGCGGAACGGGACAGGGATGGACTGAAGCTTTCTTT

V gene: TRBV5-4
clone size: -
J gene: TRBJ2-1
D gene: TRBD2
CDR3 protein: CASSPTSGSDNEQFF
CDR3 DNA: TGTGCCAGCAGCCCTACTAGCGGGAGCGACAATGAGCAGTTCTTC

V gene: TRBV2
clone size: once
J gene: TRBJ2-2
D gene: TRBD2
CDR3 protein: CASTSGLAGINTGELFF
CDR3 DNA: TGTGCCAGCACCTCCGGACTAGCGGGGATAAACACCGGGGAGCTGTTTTTT

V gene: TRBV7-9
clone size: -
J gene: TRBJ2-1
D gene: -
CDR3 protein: CASSPAGRNEQFF
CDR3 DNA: TGTGCCAGCAGCCCCGCGGGGCGCAATGAGCAGTTCTTC

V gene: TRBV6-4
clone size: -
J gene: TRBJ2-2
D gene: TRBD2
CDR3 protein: CASSVASGDTGELFF
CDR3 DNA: TGTGCCAGCAGTGTGGCTAGCGGGGACACCGGGGAGCTGTTTTTT

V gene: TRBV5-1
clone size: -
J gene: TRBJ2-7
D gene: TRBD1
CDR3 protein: CASSSNRDRGYEQYF
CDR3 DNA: TGCGCCAGCAGCTCGAACCGGGACAGGGGCTACGAGCAGTACTTC

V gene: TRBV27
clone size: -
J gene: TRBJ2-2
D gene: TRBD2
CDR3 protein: CASRMGLAGYTGELFF
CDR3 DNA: TGTGCCAGCAGGATGGGACTAGCGGGGTACACCGGGGAGCTGTTTTTT

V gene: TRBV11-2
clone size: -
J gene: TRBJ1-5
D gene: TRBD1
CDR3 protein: CASSLIRDRETNQPQHF
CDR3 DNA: TGTGCCAGCAGCTTAATAAGGGACAGGGAGACCAATCAGCCCCAGCATTTT

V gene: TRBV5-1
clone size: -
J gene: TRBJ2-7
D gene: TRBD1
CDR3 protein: CASSPTGQGAYEQYF
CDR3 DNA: TGCGCCAGCAGCCCGACGGGACAGGGGGCCTACGAGCAGTACTTC

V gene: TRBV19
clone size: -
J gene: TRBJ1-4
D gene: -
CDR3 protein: CASSISGAEKLFF
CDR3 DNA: TGTGCCAGTAGTATCTCAGGGGCTGAAAAACTGTTTTTT